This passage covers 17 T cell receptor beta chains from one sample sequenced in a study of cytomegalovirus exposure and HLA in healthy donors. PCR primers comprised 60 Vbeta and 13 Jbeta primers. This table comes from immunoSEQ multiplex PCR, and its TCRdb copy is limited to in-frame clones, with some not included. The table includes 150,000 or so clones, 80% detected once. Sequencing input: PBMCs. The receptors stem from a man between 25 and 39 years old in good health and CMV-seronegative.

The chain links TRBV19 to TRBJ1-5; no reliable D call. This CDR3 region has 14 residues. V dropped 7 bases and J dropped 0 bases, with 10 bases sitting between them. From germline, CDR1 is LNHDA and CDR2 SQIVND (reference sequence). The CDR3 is CASIKRGSNQPQHF. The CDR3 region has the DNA TGTGCCAGTATTAAACGCGGTAGCAATCAGCCCCAGCATTTT.

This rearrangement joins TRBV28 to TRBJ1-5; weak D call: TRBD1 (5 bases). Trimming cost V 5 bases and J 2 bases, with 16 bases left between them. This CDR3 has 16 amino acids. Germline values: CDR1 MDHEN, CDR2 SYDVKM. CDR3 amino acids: CASSPLGEGGNQPQHF. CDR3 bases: TGTGCCAGCAGTCCCCTAGGGGAGGGAGGCAATCAGCCCCAGCATTTT.

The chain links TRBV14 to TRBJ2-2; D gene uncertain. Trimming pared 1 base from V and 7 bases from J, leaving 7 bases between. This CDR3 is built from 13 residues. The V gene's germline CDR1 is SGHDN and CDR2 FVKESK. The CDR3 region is CASSQVYGGELFF. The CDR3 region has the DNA TGTGCCAGCAGCCAAGTCTACGGCGGGGAGCTGTTTTTT.

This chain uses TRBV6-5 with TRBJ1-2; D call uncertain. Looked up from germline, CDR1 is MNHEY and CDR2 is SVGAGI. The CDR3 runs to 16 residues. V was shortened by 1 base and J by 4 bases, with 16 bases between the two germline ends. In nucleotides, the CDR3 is TGTGCCAGCAGTTACTTCGAGGCCGTACACTTCTATGGCTACACCTTC. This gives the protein CASSYFEAVHFYGYTF.

The CDR3 region has the DNA TGTGCCAGCAGGTCTAACAGGGGCTTATCCACTGAAGCTTTCTTT. This translates into CASRSNRGLSTEAFF. The gene calls are TRBV7-9 and TRBJ1-1; TRBD1 matches at 7 bases. The CDR3 has 15 residues. The germline V gene encodes CDR1 SEHNR and CDR2 FQNEAQ (reference sequence). After removal of 6 bases from V and 4 bases from J, the junction contained 11 bases not matched to a gene.

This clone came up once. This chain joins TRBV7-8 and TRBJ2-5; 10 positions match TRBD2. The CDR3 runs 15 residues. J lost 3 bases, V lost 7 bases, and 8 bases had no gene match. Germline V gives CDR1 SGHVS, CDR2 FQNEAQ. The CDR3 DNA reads TGTGCCAGCACGTCGAGGACTAGCGGAGAAGAGACCCAGTACTTC. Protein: CASTSRTSGEETQYF.

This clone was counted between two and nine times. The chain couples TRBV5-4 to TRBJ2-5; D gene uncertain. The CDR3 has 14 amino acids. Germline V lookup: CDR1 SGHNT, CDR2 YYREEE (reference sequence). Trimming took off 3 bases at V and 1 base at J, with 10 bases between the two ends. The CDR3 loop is CASSSPRSQETQYF. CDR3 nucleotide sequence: TGTGCCAGCAGCTCCCCCAGAAGCCAAGAGACCCAGTACTTC.

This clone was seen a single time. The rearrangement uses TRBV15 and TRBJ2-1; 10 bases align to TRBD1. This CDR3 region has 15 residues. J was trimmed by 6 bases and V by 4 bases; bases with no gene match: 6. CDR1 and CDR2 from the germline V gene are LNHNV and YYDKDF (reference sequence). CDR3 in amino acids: CATSTRTGGLNEQFF. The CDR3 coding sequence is TGTGCCACCAGCACGCGGACAGGGGGTCTCAATGAGCAGTTCTTC.

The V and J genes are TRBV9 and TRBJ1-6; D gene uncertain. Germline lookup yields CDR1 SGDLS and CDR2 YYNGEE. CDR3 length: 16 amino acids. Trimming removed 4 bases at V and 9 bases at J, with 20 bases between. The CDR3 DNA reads TGTGCCAGCAGCTTTGCGGGCGAGCTTCTTGTTTCACCCCTCCACTTT. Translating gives CASSFAGELLVSPLHF.

CDR3 DNA sequence: TGTGCCAGCAGTTACTCAGGGAGAGGGAAGATGGCTGAAGCTTTCTTT. This encodes CASSYSGRGKMAEAFF. The rearrangement uses TRBV6-5 and TRBJ1-1; D ambiguous. Germline V gene lookup returns CDR1 MNHEY and CDR2 SVGAGI. V was trimmed by 0 bases and J by 6 bases, leaving 17 bases between them. The CDR3 contains 16 residues.

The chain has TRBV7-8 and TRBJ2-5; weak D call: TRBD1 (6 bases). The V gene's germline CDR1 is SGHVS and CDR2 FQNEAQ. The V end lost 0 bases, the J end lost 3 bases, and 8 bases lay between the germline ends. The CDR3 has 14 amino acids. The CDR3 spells CASSLADREETQYF. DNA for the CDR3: TGTGCCAGCAGCTTAGCGGACAGAGAAGAGACCCAGTACTTC.

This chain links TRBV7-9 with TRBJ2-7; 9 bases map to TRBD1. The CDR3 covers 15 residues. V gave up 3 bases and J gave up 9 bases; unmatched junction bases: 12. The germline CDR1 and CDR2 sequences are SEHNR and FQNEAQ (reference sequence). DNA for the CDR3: TGTGCCAGCAGCTTTTATCGGGGACAGGGCCAAGGGCAGTACTTC. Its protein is CASSFYRGQGQGQYF.

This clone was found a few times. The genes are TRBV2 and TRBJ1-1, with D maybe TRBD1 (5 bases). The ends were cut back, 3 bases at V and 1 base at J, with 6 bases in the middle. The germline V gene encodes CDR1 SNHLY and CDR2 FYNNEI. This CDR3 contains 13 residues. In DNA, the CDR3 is TGTGCCAGCAGTGACGACAGGAACACTGAAGCTTTCTTT. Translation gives CASSDDRNTEAFF.

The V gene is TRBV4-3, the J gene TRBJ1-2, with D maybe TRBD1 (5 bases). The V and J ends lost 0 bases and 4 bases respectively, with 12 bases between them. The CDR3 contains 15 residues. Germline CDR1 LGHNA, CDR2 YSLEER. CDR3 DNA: TGCGCCAGCAGCCAAGATCGACAGAAAATCTATGGCTACACCTTC. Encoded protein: CASSQDRQKIYGYTF.

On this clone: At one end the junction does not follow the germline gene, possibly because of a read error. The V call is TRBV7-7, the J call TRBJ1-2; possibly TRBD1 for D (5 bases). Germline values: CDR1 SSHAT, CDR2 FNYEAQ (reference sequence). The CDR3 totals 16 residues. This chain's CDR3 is CASSPTGEPPPGGYTF. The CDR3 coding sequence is TGTGCTAGCAGCCCAACAGGAGAACCCCCCCCAGGAGGCTACACCTTC.

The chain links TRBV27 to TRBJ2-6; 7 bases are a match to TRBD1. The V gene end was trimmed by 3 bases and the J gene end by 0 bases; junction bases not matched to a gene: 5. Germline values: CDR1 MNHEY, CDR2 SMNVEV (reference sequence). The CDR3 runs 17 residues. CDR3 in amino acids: CASSFDRDHSGANVLTF. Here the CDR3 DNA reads TGTGCCAGCAGTTTCGACAGGGACCACTCTGGGGCCAACGTCCTGACTTTC. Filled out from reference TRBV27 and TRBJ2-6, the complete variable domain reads EAQVTQNPRYLITVTGKKLTVTCSQNMNHEYMSWYRQDPGLGLRQIYYSMNVEVTDKGDVPEGYKVSRKEKRNFPLILESPSPNQTSLYFCASSFDRDHSGANVLTFGAGSRLTVL.

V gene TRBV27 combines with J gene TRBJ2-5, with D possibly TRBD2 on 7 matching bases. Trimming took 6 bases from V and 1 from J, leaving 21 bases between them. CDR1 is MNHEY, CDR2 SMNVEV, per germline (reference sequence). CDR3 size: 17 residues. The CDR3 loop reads CASSPPRAGAPQETQYF. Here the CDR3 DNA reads TGTGCCAGCAGCCCCCCTCGGGCGGGGGCCCCCCAAGAGACCCAGTACTTC.